Presented here are 8 T cell receptor beta chains from one specimen sequenced in a study of blood T cell repertoires in COVID-19. Profiling relied on immunoSEQ multiplex PCR, and the TCRdb table lists in-frame clones only, not all of them. The table lists some 270,000 clones, roughly 90% of them singletons. Sequenced input: PBMCs or T cells enriched from blood (not recorded which). The origin of the receptors is a woman aged 40-49 years who had recovered from COVID-19.

V usage is TRBV30 and J usage is TRBJ1-1; D is ambiguous. There are 14 residues in the CDR3. The V and J ends lost 1 base and 4 bases respectively, with 13 bases between them. Germline V gives CDR1 GTSNPN, CDR2 SVGIG (reference sequence). Here the CDR3 reads CAWSDTRGSTEAFF. CDR3 nucleotide sequence: TGTGCCTGGAGTGATACCCGAGGGAGCACTGAAGCTTTCTTT. Full variable domain (remainder filled in from reference TRBV30 and TRBJ1-1): SQTIHQWPATLVQPVGSPLSLECTVEGTSNPNLYWYRQAAGRGLQLLFYSVGIGQISSEVPQNLSASRPQDRQFILSSKKLLLSDSGFYLCAWSDTRGSTEAFFGQGTRLTVV.

V usage is TRBV6-5 and J usage is TRBJ1-5; TRBD1 is a possible D gene (6 bases). The germline CDR1 and CDR2 sequences are MNHEY and SVGAGI. This CDR3 is built from 15 residues. V shed 2 bases and J shed 4 bases, with 12 bases lying between them. The CDR3 nucleotides read TGTGCCAGCAGTTACGAAGCAGGGGAAAATCAGCCCCAGCATTTT. Translation gives CASSYEAGENQPQHF.

The chain links TRBV7-3 to TRBJ2-1, with unresolved D. V dropped 2 bases and J dropped 5 bases, with 4 bases sitting between them. The CDR3 is 12 residues long. The germline gives CDR1 SGHTA, CDR2 FQGTGA. The CDR3 here is CASSLSDNEQFF. CDR3 coding DNA: TGTGCCAGCAGCTTATCCGACAATGAGCAGTTCTTC.

The chain is built from TRBV19 and TRBJ2-2; 14 bases fit TRBD2. Germline loops: CDR1 LNHDA, CDR2 SQIVND (reference sequence). The CDR3 spans 17 residues. V dropped 7 bases and J dropped 0; count of bases not matched to a gene: 4. Here the CDR3 DNA reads TGTGCCAGTAACCCGGGACTAGCGGGAGCGAACACCGGGGAGCTGTTTTTT. It encodes CASNPGLAGANTGELFF.

The chain employs TRBV13 and TRBJ2-1; 10 bases match TRBD2. CDR1 and CDR2 (germline): PRHDT, FYEKMQ (reference sequence). The length of the CDR3 is 17 residues. V dropped 3 bases and J dropped 13; count of bases not matched to a gene: 18. CDR3 in DNA: TGTGCCAGCAGCTTGGGTATATTCGTCCTAGCGGGAGCCCCACAGTTCTTC. It yields the protein CASSLGIFVLAGAPQFF. The complete variable domain, with remaining parts taken from reference TRBV13 and TRBJ2-1, reads AAGVIQSPRHLIKEKRETATLKCYPIPRHDTVYWYQQGPGQDPQFLISFYEKMQSDKGSIPDRFSAQQFSDYHSELNMSSLELGDSALYFCASSLGIFVLAGAPQFFGPGTRLTVL.

The rearrangement uses TRBV5-1 and TRBJ1-3; tentative D call: TRBD1 (5 bases). Germline values: CDR1 SGHRS, CDR2 YFSETQ. The CDR3 runs to 19 residues. V was cut by 1 base and J by 1 base, with 21 bases left in between. The CDR3: CASSLNPRGAIVSGNTIYF. In DNA, the CDR3 is TGCGCCAGCAGCTTGAATCCGCGTGGGGCGATCGTATCTGGAAACACCATATATTTT.

This clone was counted only a few times. V usage is TRBV30 and J usage is TRBJ2-7; D remains ambiguous. Trimming removed 2 bases from V and 6 bases from J, with 5 bases in between. Germline V gives CDR1 GTSNPN, CDR2 SVGIG (reference sequence). The CDR3 totals 10 residues. The CDR3: CAWSTGEQYF. CDR3 sequence (DNA): TGTGCCTGGAGTACGGGCGAGCAGTACTTC.

The chain couples TRBV10-2 to TRBJ1-4; no firm D call. Trimming took off 1 base at V and 8 bases at J, with 11 bases between the two ends. This CDR3 spans 14 amino acids. Germline V gene sequence: CDR1 WSHSY, CDR2 SAAADI. As DNA, the CDR3 is TGCGCCAGCAGTGAGTACTCGCTACGGGAAAAACTGTTTTTT. This encodes CASSEYSLREKLFF.